This TCR beta chain was obtained from a study of T cell responses to AZD1222 COVID-19 vaccine. CDR3 length: 13 amino acids. CDR1 and CDR2 from the germline V gene are SEHNR and FQNEAQ (reference sequence). Trimming cost V 1 base and J 1 base, with 4 bases left between them. Sequencing used immunoSEQ multiplex PCR; TCRdb keeps in-frame clones, though not all of them. The sample has 150,000 to 250,000 clones, just over 90% seen once; the top ten hold roughly 3.5%. The sample in question was peripheral blood, obtained 28 days after the second AZD1222 dose. The sequence derives from an adult who received the AZD1222 COVID-19 vaccine. The rearrangement uses TRBV7-9 and TRBJ1-1; D unclear. Written as DNA, the CDR3 is TGTGCCAGCAGCTTAGATCAGAACACTGAAGCTTTCTTT. Its protein product is CASSLDQNTEAFF.